The source of this T cell receptor beta chain is a study of PD-L1 blockade in urothelial cancer. Study overall: There were a median of around 140,000 T cells in blood samples.

Assay: immunoSEQ multiplex PCR; the TCRdb copy retains only in-frame clones and omits some. Of roughly 100,000 clones in the sample, 83% are singletons; the top ten hold under 8.5%. This CDR3 has 13 residues. V was shortened by 5 bases and J by 4 bases, with 11 bases between the two germline ends. The germline gives CDR1 LNHDA, CDR2 SQIVND (reference sequence). Time point in this sample: peripheral blood 6 weeks after treatment start. The source of this sequence is a man between 65 and 79 years old with urothelial cancer. Here the sequenced sample was PBMCs, taken around atezolizumab (anti-PD-L1) treatment. The chain links TRBV19 to TRBJ1-2, with D perhaps matching TRBD1 (6 bases). CDR3 DNA: TGTGCCAGTAGTGAGGGGGTCCGCTATGGCTACACCTTC. Protein: CASSEGVRYGYTF.